Sequencing of this T cell receptor (beta chain) was carried out in a study of CD4 T cells in relation to SARS-CoV-2 and coronaviruses. In the study overall: The restricting HLA molecule for shared crossreactive spike epitopes was mapped. Study results and limitations: Culture-expanded clones reflect memory recall rather than primary priming during culture. The cross-reactivity analysis covered only spike protein, not other viral proteins. About 65% of donors had memory CD4+ clonotypes crossrecognizing SARS-CoV-2 and common cold coronavirus spike.

Comments on this clone: Its specificity is unknown.

The CDR3 consists of 14 residues. The V gene lost 0 bases and the J gene lost 2 bases, with 5 bases spanning the gap. Germline V gene sequence: CDR1 MNHEY, CDR2 SVGAGI. Profiling relied on immunoSEQ multiplex PCR, and the TCRdb table lists in-frame clones only, not all of them. This table has about 60,000 clones, under 95% appearing once. Sequencing was done on a sample of naive CD4+ T cells from PBMCs. Regarding subset: naive CD4+ T cells isolated by negative enrichment. V usage is TRBV6-5 and J usage is TRBJ1-3; D gene uncertain. The receptor's source is an adult with COVID-19. The CDR3 nucleotides are TGTGCCAGCAGTTACTCGGAGGCTGGAAACACCATATATTTT. This encodes CASSYSEAGNTIYF.